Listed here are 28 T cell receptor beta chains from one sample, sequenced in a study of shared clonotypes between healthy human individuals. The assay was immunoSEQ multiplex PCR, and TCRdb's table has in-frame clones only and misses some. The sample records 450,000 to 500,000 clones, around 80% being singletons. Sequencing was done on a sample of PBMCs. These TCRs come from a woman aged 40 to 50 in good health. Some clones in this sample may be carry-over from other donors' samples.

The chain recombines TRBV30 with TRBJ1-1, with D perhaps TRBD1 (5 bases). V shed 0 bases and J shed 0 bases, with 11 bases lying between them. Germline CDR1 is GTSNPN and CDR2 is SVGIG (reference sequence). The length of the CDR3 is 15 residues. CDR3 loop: CAWSVRGRLNTEAFF. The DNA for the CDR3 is TGTGCCTGGAGTGTACGGGGCAGGTTGAACACTGAAGCTTTCTTT. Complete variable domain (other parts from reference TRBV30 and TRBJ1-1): SQTIHQWPATLVQPVGSPLSLECTVEGTSNPNLYWYRQAAGRGLQLLFYSVGIGQISSEVPQNLSASRPQDRQFILSSKKLLLSDSGFYLCAWSVRGRLNTEAFFGQGTRLTVV.

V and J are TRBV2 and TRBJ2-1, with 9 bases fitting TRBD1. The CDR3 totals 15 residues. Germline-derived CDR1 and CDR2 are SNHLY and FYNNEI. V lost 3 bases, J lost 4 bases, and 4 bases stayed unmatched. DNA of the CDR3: TGTGCCAGCAGTGACGACAGGGGGGGGTACAATGAGCAGTTCTTC. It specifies CASSDDRGGYNEQFF.

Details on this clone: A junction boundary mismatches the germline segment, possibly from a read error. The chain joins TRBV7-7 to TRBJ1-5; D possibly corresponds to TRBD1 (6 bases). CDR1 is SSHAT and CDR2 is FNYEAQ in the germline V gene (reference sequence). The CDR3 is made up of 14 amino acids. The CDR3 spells CASTSQGSNQPQHF. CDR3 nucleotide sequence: TGTGCTAGCACGTCTCAGGGGAGCAATCAGCCCCAGCATTTT.

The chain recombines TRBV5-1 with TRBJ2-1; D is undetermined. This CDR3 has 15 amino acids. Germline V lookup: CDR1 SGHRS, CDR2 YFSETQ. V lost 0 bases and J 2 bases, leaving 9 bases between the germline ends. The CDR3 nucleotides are TGCGCCAGCAGCTTGGAAGTGGGGACCTACAATGAGCAGTTCTTC. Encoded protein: CASSLEVGTYNEQFF.

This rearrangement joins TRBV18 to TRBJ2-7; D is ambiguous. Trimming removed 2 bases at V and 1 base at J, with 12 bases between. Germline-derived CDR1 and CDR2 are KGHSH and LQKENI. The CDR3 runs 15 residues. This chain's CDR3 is CASSPTAVTSYEQYF. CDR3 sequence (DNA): TGTGCCAGCTCACCAACCGCAGTGACATCCTACGAGCAGTACTTC.

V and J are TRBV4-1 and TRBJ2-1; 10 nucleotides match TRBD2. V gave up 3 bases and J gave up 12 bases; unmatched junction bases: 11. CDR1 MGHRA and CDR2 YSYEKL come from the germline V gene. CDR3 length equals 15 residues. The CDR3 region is CASSQEVAGGLTQFF. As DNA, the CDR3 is TGCGCCAGCAGCCAGGAGGTAGCGGGAGGCCTCACGCAGTTCTTC.

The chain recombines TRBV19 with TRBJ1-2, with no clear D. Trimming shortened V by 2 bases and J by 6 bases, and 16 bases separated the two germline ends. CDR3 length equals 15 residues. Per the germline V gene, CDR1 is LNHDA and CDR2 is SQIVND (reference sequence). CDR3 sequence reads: CASSISPRTGNGYTF. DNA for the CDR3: TGTGCCAGTAGTATAAGCCCCCGGACGGGGAATGGCTACACCTTC.

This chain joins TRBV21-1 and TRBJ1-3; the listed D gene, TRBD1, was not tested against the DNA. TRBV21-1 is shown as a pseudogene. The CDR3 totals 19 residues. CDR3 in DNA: TGTGCCAGCAGCAAAGGACAGGGGGAGGTTGCAAGTTCTGGAAACACCATATATTTT. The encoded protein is CASSKGQGEVASSGNTIYF.

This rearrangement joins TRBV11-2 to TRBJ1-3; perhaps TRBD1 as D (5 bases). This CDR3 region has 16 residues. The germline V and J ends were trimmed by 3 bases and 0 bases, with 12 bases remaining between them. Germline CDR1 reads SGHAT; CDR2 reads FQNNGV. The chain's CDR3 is CASSFATASSGNTIYF. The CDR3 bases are TGTGCCAGCAGCTTTGCGACAGCGAGCTCTGGAAACACCATATATTTT.

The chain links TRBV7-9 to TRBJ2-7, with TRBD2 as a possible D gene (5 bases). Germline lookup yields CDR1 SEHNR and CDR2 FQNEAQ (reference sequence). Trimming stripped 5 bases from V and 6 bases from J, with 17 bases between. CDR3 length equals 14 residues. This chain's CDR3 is CASSPGEFASEQYF. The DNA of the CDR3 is TGTGCCAGCAGCCCCGGGGAGTTTGCCTCCGAGCAGTACTTC.

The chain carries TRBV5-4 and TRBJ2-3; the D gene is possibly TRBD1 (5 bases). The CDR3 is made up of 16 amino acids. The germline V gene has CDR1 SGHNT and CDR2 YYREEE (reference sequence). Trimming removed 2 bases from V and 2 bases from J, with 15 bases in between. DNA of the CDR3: TGTGCCAGCAGCTTTTGGGGCGAGCCCCCCACAGATACGCAGTATTTT. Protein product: CASSFWGEPPTDTQYF.

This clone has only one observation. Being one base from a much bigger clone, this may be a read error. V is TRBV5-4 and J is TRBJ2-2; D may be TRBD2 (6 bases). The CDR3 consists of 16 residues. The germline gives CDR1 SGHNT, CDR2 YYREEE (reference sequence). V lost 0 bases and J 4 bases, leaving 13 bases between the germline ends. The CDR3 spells CASSLGAGSSTGELFF. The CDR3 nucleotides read TGTGCCAGCAGCTTGGGGGCGGGATCGAGCACCGGGGAGCTGTTTTTT.

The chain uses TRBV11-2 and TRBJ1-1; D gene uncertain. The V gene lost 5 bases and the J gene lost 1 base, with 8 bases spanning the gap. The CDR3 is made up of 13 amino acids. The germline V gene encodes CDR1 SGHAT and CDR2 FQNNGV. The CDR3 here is CASSPRGNTEAFF. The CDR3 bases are TGTGCCAGCAGCCCGCGGGGGAACACTGAAGCTTTCTTT.

The CDR3 is CASSLTRGRTGELFF. Written as DNA, the CDR3 is TGTGCCAGCAGCCTAACCAGGGGGCGCACCGGGGAGCTGTTTTTT. This chain uses TRBV11-2 with TRBJ2-2; 8 nucleotides match TRBD1. J gave up 4 bases and V 5 bases, and 6 bases lay outside the gene matches. From germline, CDR1 is SGHAT and CDR2 FQNNGV. The CDR3 is 15 residues long. Full variable domain (missing parts from reference TRBV11-2 and TRBJ2-2): EAGVAQSPRYKIIEKRQSVAFWCNPISGHATLYWYQQILGQGPKLLIQFQNNGVVDDSQLPKDRFSAERLKGVDSTLKIQPAKLEDSAVYLCASSLTRGRTGELFFGEGSRLTVL.

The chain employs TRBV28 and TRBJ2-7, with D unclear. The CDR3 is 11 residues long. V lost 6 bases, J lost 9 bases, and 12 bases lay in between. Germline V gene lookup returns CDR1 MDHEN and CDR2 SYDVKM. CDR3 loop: CASSHRVGQYF. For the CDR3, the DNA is TGTGCCAGCAGCCACCGCGTTGGGCAGTACTTC.

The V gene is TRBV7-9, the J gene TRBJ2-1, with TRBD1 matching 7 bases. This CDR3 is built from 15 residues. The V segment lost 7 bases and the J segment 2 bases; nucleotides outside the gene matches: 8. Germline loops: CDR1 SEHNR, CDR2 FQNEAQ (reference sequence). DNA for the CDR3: TGTGCCAGCACCTCCCGGGGACAGACCTACAATGAGCAGTTCTTC. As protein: CASTSRGQTYNEQFF.

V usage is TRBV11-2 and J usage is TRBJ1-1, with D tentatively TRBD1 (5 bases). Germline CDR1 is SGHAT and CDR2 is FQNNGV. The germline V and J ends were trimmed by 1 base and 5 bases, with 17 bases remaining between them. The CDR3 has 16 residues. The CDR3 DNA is TGTGCCAGCAGCTTAGGAGGTGGACACCGAAGGACTGAAGCTTTCTTT. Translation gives CASSLGGGHRRTEAFF.

The chain's CDR3 is CAGRQERTGELFF. CDR3 DNA sequence: TGTGCCGGCCGACAGGAGAGGACCGGGGAGCTGTTTTTT. This rearrangement joins TRBV2 to TRBJ2-2, with D possibly being TRBD1 (6 bases). The V gene's germline CDR1 is SNHLY and CDR2 FYNNEI. This CDR3 has 13 amino acids. Trimming took 11 bases from V and 5 from J, leaving 15 bases between them.

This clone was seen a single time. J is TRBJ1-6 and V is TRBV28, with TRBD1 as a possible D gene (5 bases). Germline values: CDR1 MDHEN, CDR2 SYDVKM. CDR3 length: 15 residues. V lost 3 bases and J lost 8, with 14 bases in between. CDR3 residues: CASSFEGVDDSPLHF. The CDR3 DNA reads TGTGCCAGCAGTTTTGAAGGGGTCGACGATTCACCCCTCCACTTT.

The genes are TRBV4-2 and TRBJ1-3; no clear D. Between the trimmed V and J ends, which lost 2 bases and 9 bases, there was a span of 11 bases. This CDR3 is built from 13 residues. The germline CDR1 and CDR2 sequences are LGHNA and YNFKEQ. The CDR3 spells CASSQKEGVTIYF. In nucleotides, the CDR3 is TGTGCCAGCAGCCAAAAAGAAGGAGTCACCATATATTTT.

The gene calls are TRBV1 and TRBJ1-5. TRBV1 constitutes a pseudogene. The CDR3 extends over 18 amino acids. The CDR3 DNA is TGCACCAGCAGCCCGAGATGGTTTGAAATTCATAGCAATCAGCCCCAGCATTTT. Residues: CTSSPRWFEIHSNQPQHF.

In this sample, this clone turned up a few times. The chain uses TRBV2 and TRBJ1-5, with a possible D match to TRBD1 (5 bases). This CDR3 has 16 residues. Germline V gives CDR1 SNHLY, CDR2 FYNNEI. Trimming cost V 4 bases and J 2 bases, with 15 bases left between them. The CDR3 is CASSVSRGGGNQPQHF. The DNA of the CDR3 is TGTGCCAGCAGTGTTTCGAGGGGTGGGGGCAATCAGCCCCAGCATTTT.

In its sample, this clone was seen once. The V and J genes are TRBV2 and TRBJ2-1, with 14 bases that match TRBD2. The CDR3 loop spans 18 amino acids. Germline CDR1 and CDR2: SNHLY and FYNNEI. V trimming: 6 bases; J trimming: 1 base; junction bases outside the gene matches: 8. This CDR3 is CASRGTSGSRGSYNEQFF. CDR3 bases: TGTGCCAGCAGAGGGACTAGCGGGAGTCGGGGTTCCTACAATGAGCAGTTCTTC.

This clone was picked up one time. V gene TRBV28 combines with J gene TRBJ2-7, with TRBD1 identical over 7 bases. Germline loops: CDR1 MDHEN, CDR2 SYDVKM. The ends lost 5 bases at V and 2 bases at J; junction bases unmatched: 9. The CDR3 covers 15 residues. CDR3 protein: CASSPYRGSAYEQYF. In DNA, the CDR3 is TGTGCCAGCAGTCCCTACAGGGGTTCGGCCTACGAGCAGTACTTC.

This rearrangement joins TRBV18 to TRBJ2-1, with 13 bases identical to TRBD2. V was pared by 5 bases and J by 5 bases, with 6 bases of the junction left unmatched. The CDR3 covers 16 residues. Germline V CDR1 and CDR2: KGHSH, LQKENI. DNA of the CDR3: TGTGCCAGCTCATTACGGACTAGCGGGAGTGACAATGAGCAGTTCTTC. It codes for CASSLRTSGSDNEQFF.

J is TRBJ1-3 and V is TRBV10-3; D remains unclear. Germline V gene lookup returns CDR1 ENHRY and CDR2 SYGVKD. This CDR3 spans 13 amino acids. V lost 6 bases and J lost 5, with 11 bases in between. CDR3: CAIRYTLRNTIYF. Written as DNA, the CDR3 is TGTGCCATCAGATACACTCTGAGAAACACCATATATTTT.

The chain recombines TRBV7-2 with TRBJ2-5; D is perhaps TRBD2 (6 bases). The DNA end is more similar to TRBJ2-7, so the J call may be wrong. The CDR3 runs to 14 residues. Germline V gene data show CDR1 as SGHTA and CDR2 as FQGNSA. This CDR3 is CASSSGLIPYEQYF. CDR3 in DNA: TGTGCCAGCAGCTCCGGACTAATCCCCTACGAGCAGTACTTC.

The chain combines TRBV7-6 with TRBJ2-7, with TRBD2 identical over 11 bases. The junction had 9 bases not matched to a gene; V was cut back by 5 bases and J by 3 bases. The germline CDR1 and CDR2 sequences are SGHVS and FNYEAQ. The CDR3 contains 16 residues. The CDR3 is CASSPSGTSGFYEQYF. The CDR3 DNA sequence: TGTGCCAGCAGCCCCTCTGGGACTAGCGGCTTCTACGAGCAGTACTTC.